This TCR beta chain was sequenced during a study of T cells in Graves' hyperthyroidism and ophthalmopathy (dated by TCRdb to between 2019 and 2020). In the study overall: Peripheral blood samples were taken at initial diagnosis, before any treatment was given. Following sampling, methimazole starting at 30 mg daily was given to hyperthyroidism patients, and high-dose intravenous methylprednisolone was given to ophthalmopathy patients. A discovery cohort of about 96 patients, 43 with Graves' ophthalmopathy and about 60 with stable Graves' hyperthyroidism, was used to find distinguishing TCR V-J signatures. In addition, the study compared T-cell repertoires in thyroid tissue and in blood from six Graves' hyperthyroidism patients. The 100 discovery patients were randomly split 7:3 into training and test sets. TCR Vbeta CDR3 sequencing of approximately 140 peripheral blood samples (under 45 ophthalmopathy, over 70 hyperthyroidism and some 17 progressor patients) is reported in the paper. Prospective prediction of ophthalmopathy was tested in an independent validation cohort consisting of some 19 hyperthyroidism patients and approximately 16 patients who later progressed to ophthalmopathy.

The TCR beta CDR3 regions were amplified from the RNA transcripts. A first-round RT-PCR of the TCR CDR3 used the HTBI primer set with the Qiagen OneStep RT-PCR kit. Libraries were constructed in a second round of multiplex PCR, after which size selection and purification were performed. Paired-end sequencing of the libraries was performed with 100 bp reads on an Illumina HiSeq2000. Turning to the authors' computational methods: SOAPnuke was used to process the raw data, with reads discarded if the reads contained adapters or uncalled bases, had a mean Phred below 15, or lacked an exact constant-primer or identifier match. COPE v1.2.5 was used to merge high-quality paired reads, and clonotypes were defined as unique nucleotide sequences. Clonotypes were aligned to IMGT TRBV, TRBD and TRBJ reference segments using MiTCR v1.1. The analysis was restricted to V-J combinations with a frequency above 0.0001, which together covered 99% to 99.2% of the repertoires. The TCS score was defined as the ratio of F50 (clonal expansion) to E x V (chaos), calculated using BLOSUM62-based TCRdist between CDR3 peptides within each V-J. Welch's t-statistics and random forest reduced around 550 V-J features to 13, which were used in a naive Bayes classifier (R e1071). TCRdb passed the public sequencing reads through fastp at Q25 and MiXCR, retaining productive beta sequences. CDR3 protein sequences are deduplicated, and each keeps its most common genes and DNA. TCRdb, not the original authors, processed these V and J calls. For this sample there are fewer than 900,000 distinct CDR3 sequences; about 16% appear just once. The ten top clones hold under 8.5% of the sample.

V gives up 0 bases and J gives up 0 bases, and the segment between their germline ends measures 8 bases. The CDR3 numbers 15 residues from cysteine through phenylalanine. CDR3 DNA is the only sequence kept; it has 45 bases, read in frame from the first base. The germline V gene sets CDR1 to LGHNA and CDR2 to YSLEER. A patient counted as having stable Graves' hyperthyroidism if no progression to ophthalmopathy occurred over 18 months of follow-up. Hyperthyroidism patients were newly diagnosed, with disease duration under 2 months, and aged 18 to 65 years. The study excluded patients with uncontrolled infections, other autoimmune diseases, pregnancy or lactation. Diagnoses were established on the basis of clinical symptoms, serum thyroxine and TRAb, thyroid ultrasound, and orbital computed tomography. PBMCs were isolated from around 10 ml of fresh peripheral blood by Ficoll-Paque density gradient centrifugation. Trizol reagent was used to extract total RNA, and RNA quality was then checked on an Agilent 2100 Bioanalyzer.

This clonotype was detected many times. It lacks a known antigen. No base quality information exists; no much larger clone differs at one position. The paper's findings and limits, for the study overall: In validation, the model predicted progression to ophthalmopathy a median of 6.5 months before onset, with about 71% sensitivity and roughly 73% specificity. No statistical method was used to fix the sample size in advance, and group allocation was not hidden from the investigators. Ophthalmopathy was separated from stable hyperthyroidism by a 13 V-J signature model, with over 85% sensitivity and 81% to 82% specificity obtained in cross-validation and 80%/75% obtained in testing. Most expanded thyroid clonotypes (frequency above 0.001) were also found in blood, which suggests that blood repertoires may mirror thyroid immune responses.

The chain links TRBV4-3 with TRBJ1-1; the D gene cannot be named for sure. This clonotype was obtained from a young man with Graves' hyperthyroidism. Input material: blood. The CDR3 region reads CASSQDRFMNTEAFF. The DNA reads TGCGCCAGCAGCCAAGACAGATTTATGAACACTGAAGCTTTCTTT.